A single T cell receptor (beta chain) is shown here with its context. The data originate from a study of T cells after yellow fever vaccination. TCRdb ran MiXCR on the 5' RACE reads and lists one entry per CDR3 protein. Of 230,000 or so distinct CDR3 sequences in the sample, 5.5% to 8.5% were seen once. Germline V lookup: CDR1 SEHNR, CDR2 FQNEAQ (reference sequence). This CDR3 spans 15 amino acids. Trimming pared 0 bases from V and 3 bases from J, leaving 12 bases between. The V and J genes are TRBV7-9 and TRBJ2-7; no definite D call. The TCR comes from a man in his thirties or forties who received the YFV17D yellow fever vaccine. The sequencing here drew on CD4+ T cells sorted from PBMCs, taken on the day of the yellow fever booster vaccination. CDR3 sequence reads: CASSLASRLDYEQYF. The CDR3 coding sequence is TGTGCCAGCAGCTTAGCGTCCAGGCTAGACTACGAGCAGTACTTC.